This T cell receptor (beta chain) was identified during a study of blood T cell repertoires in COVID-19. About the research overall: PBMCs, B-cell-depleted T cells, or T cells were the source of the cDNA or gDNA that made up the material.

The germline gives CDR1 MNHEY, CDR2 SMNVEV (reference sequence). V shed 5 bases and J shed 7 bases, with 20 bases lying between them. This CDR3 is 15 amino acids long. The assay was immunoSEQ multiplex PCR, and TCRdb's table has in-frame clones only and misses some. The repertoire holds 95,000 to 150,000 clones, with 82% as singletons. The TCR sequence derives from a woman between 70 and 85 years old with acute or convalescent COVID-19. This chain links TRBV27 with TRBJ2-5, with D maybe TRBD2 (6 bases). Input material: peripheral blood. The CDR3 reads CASSLPGDGLRTQYF. For the CDR3, the DNA is TGTGCCAGCAGTCTCCCGGGAGACGGGCTGAGGACCCAGTACTTC.